Listed here is a single T cell receptor (beta chain). Its antigen is not yet known. Qualities for individual bases were not recorded, and no much larger clone is one base off. The entry originates in a study of T cell changes during pregnancy in multiple sclerosis (dated by TCRdb to the late 2010s). Study-wide context: The study looked at changes in the T cell repertoire across pregnancy in women with multiple sclerosis.

Preparation of the library involved the immunoSEQ multiplex PCR assay. As stored in TCRdb, this immuneACCESS dataset retains in-frame rearrangements with V and J assigned. A fraction of the clones does not appear; measured against another copy, unresolved V genes explain less than half of the discrepancy, and the remainder lacks a known reason. The sample yields under 40,000 clones; roughly 90% were counted once. The ten top clones hold under 30% of the sample. The CDR3 goes from the cysteine to the phenylalanine over 14 residues. Only the CDR3 part of the read is kept: 42 bases, read in frame from the first base. The germline ends are 12 bases apart after V is trimmed by 5 bases and J by 4 bases. Looking up the germline V gene (reference sequence) yields CDR1 MNHEY and CDR2 SMNVEV.

Here the sequenced sample was CD8+ T cells from peripheral blood mononuclear cells, taken before pregnancy. This sequence uses TRBV27 and TRBJ2-1; the D gene is possibly TRBD2, with 7 bases matching. This sequence was found in a female donor with multiple sclerosis, enrolled in a pregnancy study. The nucleotides read TGTGCCAGCAGTCCCGGGGGGCTATACAATGAGCAGTTCTTC. This gives the protein CASSPGGLYNEQFF.